Listed here are 30 T cell receptor beta chains from one sample, sequenced in a study of T-cell reconstitution after alpha-beta-depleted transplantation in children. Unique molecular identifiers were built into the TCRbeta library. TCRdb recomputed calls from the PCR reads with MiXCR, one row per CDR3 protein. The sample records nearly 400,000 distinct CDR3 sequences, over 20% being singletons. The sequencing here drew on PBMCs from the stem cell graft donor, taken from the stem cell graft. The source is a human donor who donated a stem cell graft to a child with acute myeloid leukemia.

The table lists this clonotype with a few counts. The chain employs TRBV12-3 or TRBV12-4 and TRBJ2-3; 7 bases match TRBD2. The ends lost 2 bases at V and 3 bases at J; junction bases unmatched: 5. The CDR3 has 15 residues. The CDR3, as DNA: TGTGCCAGCAGTTTATACCCTAGCGGAACAGATACGCAGTATTTT. Translated: CASSLYPSGTDTQYF.

The chain couples TRBV4-2 to TRBJ2-7, with 8 bases fitting TRBD2. This CDR3 contains 16 residues. V trimming: 2 bases; J trimming: 4 bases; junction bases outside the gene matches: 10. CDR1 is LGHNA, CDR2 YNFKEQ, per germline. The CDR3 protein is CASSQIVGLEIYEQYF. DNA of the CDR3: TGTGCCAGCAGCCAAATCGTGGGACTAGAAATTTACGAGCAGTACTTC.

The chain carries TRBV4-1 and TRBJ1-2; tentative D call: TRBD1 (5 bases). V lost 0 bases and J lost 4, with 9 bases in between. The CDR3 runs to 14 residues. Germline V gene lookup returns CDR1 MGHRA and CDR2 YSYEKL. The DNA of the CDR3 is TGCGCCAGCAGCCAAGAGGCAGGGATCTATGGCTACACCTTC. The encoded protein is CASSQEAGIYGYTF.

This clonotype was observed a few times. V and J are TRBV24-1 and TRBJ1-1; D may be TRBD1 (5 bases). Germline values: CDR1 KGHDR, CDR2 SFDVKD. This CDR3 region has 13 residues. The V end was cut by 3 bases, the J end by 5 bases, with 9 bases between. The CDR3 DNA sequence: TGTGCCACCAGTGATGAGGGGTATACTGAAGCTTTCTTT. Translating it yields CATSDEGYTEAFF.

This chain connects TRBV20-1 to TRBJ2-7; TRBD2 agrees at 7 bases. The CDR3 has 16 amino acids. The V gene's germline CDR1 is DFQATT and CDR2 SNEGSKA (reference sequence). The J segment lost 2 bases and the V segment lost 3 bases, leaving 13 bases of the junction unmatched. This chain's CDR3 is CSARSAFTGLAYEQYF. The CDR3, as DNA: TGCAGTGCTAGGAGTGCTTTCACAGGACTAGCCTACGAGCAGTACTTC.

The V call is TRBV5-1, the J call TRBJ2-7; D may be TRBD2 (6 bases). V was clipped by 3 bases and J by 3 bases, with 16 bases between them. The CDR3 consists of 15 residues. CDR1 SGHRS and CDR2 YFSETQ come from the germline V gene. The CDR3 nucleotides are TGCGCCAGCAGCTGGACATCGGGGGAGAACTACGAGCAGTACTTC. The encoded protein is CASSWTSGENYEQYF.

At least ten counts were recorded for this clonotype. V is TRBV19 and J is TRBJ1-5, with D unresolved. The germline CDR1 and CDR2 sequences are LNHDA and SQIVND (reference sequence). This CDR3 is built from 18 residues. V gave up 6 bases and J gave up 0 bases, with 21 bases separating them. The CDR3 bases are TGTGCCAGTAGCTCCGCAGTCCCGAACCTTTATAGCAATCAGCCCCAGCATTTT. It encodes CASSSAVPNLYSNQPQHF. Full variable domain (remainder filled in from reference TRBV19 and TRBJ1-5): DGGITQSPKYLFRKEGQNVTLSCEQNLNHDAMYWYRQDPGQGLRLIYYSQIVNDFQKGDIAEGYSVSREKKESFPLTVTSAQKNPTAFYLCASSSAVPNLYSNQPQHFGDGTRLSIL.

This clonotype was detected ten times or more. CDR3 sequence reads: CSARWGTSAQYF. The CDR3 nucleotides read TGCAGTGCTAGGTGGGGGACTAGTGCGCAGTATTTT. This chain uses TRBV20-1 with TRBJ2-3; 8 nucleotides agree with TRBD2. The CDR3 totals 12 residues. The V segment lost 3 bases and the J segment 10 bases; nucleotides outside the gene matches: 6. CDR1 and CDR2 (germline): DFQATT, SNEGSKA (reference sequence).

This clonotype was seen ten or more times. V and J are TRBV20-1 and TRBJ1-5, with no clear D. V was cut by 3 bases and J by 0 bases, with 9 bases left in between. The CDR3 contains 14 residues. Germline-derived CDR1 and CDR2 are DFQATT and SNEGSKA (reference sequence). The CDR3 DNA reads as TGCAGTGCTAGTGGTGGTGATAGCAATCAGCCCCAGCATTTT. It is translated as CSASGGDSNQPQHF.

The sample holds many counts of this clonotype. The rearrangement joins TRBV6-5 to TRBJ2-2; D possibly matches TRBD1 or TRBD2 (5 bases each). The CDR3 is 16 residues long. The germline CDR1 and CDR2 sequences are MNHEY and SVGAGI. The germline V and J ends were trimmed by 1 base and 3 bases, with 12 bases remaining between them. The CDR3 nucleotides read TGTGCCAGCAGTTACTTCGGCAGGGAGTACACCGGGGAGCTGTTTTTT. Translated: CASSYFGREYTGELFF.

The V and J genes are TRBV7-8 and TRBJ2-7; the match to TRBD2 covers 13 bases. This CDR3 region has 17 residues. CDR1 SGHVS and CDR2 FQNEAQ come from the germline V gene. V shed 1 base, J shed 7 bases, and the junction held 10 bases outside the gene matches. CDR3 sequence (DNA): TGTGCCAGCAGCTTAGTTTTCGGGACTAGCGGGACGCGGGAGCAGTACTTC. Residues: CASSLVFGTSGTREQYF.

The chain recombines TRBV4-1 with TRBJ2-4; D remains ambiguous. V gave up 2 bases and J gave up 4 bases, with 9 bases separating them. CDR1 is MGHRA and CDR2 is YSYEKL in the germline V gene. The CDR3 is made up of 14 amino acids. This CDR3 reads CASSQQLEKNIQYF. Written as DNA, the CDR3 is TGCGCCAGCAGCCAACAGCTTGAGAAAAACATTCAGTACTTC.

The chain uses TRBV20-1 and TRBJ2-1; D unclear. V shed 6 bases and J shed 4 bases, with 7 bases lying between them. This CDR3 is 11 amino acids long. Germline-derived CDR1 and CDR2 are DFQATT and SNEGSKA (reference sequence). For the CDR3, the DNA is TGCAGTGCAACACAGTACAATGAGCAGTTCTTC. This gives the protein CSATQYNEQFF.

This clonotype has just a few counts. J is TRBJ1-1 and V is TRBV12-3 or TRBV12-4, with D tentatively TRBD1 (5 bases). V lost 2 bases and J lost 1, with 17 bases in between. The CDR3 has 17 amino acids. The CDR3 loop reads CASSLTPGRNTNTEAFF. The CDR3 coding sequence is TGTGCCAGCAGTTTAACTCCGGGACGGAATACGAACACTGAAGCTTTCTTT.

Only a few counts were recorded for this clonotype. The chain joins TRBV9 to TRBJ2-3; D is ambiguous. There are 15 residues in the CDR3. The ends were cut back, 3 bases at V and 0 bases at J, with 11 bases in the middle. Germline CDR1 is SGDLS and CDR2 is YYNGEE. The CDR3 region has the DNA TGTGCCAGCAGCGGCGGCGGAGTTAGCACAGATACGCAGTATTTT. Translating it yields CASSGGGVSTDTQYF.

There are a few counts of this clonotype. The rearrangement links TRBV12-3 or TRBV12-4 to TRBJ1-5; weak D call: TRBD1 (5 bases). This CDR3 is 15 amino acids long. The germline V and J ends were trimmed by 2 bases and 5 bases, with 13 bases remaining between them. The CDR3 DNA sequence: TGTGCCAGCAGTTTACACGGGGGGGAGCATCAGCCCCAGCATTTT. Translation gives CASSLHGGEHQPQHF.

This clonotype was counted only a few times. The rearrangement uses TRBV29-1 and TRBJ1-1; D remains ambiguous. CDR1 is SQVTM, CDR2 ANQGSEA, per germline. V lost 3 bases and J lost 1, with 6 bases in between. CDR3 size: 12 residues. The CDR3 DNA sequence: TGCAGCGTTGACCTGAAGAACACTGAAGCTTTCTTT. Encoded protein: CSVDLKNTEAFF. Full variable domain (missing parts from reference TRBV29-1 and TRBJ1-1): SAVISQKPSRDICQRGTSLTIQCQVDSQVTMMFWYRQQPGQSLTLIATANQGSEATYESGFVIDKFPISRPNLTFSTLTVSNMSPEDSSIYLCSVDLKNTEAFFGQGTRLTVV.

Only a few counts were recorded for this clonotype. This chain joins TRBV20-1 and TRBJ2-6; D is perhaps TRBD1 (5 bases). The CDR3 has 15 amino acids. Between the trimmed V and J ends, which lost 6 bases and 2 bases, there was a span of 14 bases. CDR1 and CDR2 (germline): DFQATT, SNEGSKA (reference sequence). This CDR3 reads CSASVGVTGANVLTF. The DNA for the CDR3 is TGCAGTGCCAGTGTAGGGGTTACTGGGGCCAACGTCCTGACTTTC.

The V and J genes are TRBV4-3 and TRBJ1-2; D is possibly TRBD1 (6 bases). This CDR3 region has 15 residues. V was pared by 0 bases and J by 7 bases, with 15 bases between. CDR1 and CDR2 (germline): LGHNA, YSLEER. DNA for the CDR3: TGCGCCAGCAGCCAAGATCGTTTGGTCAGGGGTGGCTACACCTTC. Translation gives CASSQDRLVRGGYTF.

This clonotype was seen many times. This chain joins TRBV15 and TRBJ2-1, with 13 bases identical to TRBD2. The germline V gene has CDR1 LNHNV and CDR2 YYDKDF (reference sequence). This CDR3 has 16 amino acids. Trimming took 1 base from V and 9 from J; bases not matched to a gene: 6. This CDR3 reads CATSRGGLAGVSEQFF. CDR3 DNA sequence: TGTGCCACCAGCAGAGGAGGACTAGCGGGAGTAAGTGAGCAGTTCTTC.

A few counts support this clonotype. The chain uses TRBV5-4 and TRBJ2-2, with a possible D match to TRBD1 (5 bases). Germline V gives CDR1 SGHNT, CDR2 YYREEE (reference sequence). The CDR3 extends over 15 amino acids. The V end lost 4 bases, the J end lost 0 bases, and 10 bases lay between the germline ends. The CDR3, as DNA: TGTGCCAGCAGCCTGGACATTGCGAACACCGGGGAGCTGTTTTTT. The encoded protein is CASSLDIANTGELFF.

V usage is TRBV18 and J usage is TRBJ1-5; no clear D. The germline gives CDR1 KGHSH, CDR2 LQKENI. The CDR3 length is 15 residues. V gave up 3 bases and J gave up 5 bases, with 14 bases separating them. CDR3 protein: CASSPERRSHQPQHF. In DNA form, the CDR3 reads TGTGCCAGCTCACCCGAACGTAGGAGTCATCAGCCCCAGCATTTT.

This clonotype was seen a handful of times. This rearrangement joins TRBV29-1 to TRBJ2-7; 7 bases agree with TRBD2. The CDR3 totals 12 residues. V lost 7 bases to trimming and J lost 6 bases; unmatched junction nucleotides: 9. The germline V gene has CDR1 SQVTM and CDR2 ANQGSEA. For the CDR3, the DNA is TGCAGCGCCCAGCGGGACCCCAGCGAGCAGTACTTC. It translates to CSAQRDPSEQYF.

Ten or more counts support this clonotype. The CDR3 here is CSVEVTSENEQFF. Here the CDR3 DNA reads TGCAGCGTTGAAGTGACTAGCGAGAATGAGCAGTTCTTC. The V gene is TRBV29-1, the J gene TRBJ2-1; the match to TRBD2 covers 8 bases. The CDR3 loop spans 13 amino acids. With V trimmed by 1 base and J by 7 bases, 3 bases remained unmatched. CDR1 is SQVTM, CDR2 ANQGSEA, per germline.

This chain uses TRBV9 with TRBJ1-1; D gene unclear. Trimming stripped 3 bases from V and 4 bases from J, with 7 bases between. Germline V gives CDR1 SGDLS, CDR2 YYNGEE. CDR3 length: 12 amino acids. The CDR3 DNA follows: TGTGCCAGCAGCGGCTTGTCCACTGAAGCTTTCTTT. It codes for CASSGLSTEAFF.

This clonotype was recorded many times. This chain joins TRBV7-2 and TRBJ1-1; weak D call: TRBD1 (5 bases). Trimming left V 4 bases short and J 6 bases short, with 15 bases between. The CDR3 has 14 amino acids. Germline V gives CDR1 SGHTA, CDR2 FQGNSA. CDR3 sequence: CASSSGRWDPEAFF. The CDR3 DNA follows: TGTGCCAGCAGCTCGGGACGATGGGATCCTGAAGCTTTCTTT. Supplemented by reference TRBV7-2 and TRBJ1-1, the full variable domain reads GAGVSQSPSNKVTEKGKDVELRCDPISGHTALYWYRQSLGQGLEFLIYFQGNSAPDKSGLPSDRFSAERTGGSVSTLTIQRTQQEDSAVYLCASSSGRWDPEAFFGQGTRLTVV.

The gene calls are TRBV10-3 and TRBJ2-3; 9 positions match TRBD2. The CDR3 sequence is 14 residues long. Per the germline V gene, CDR1 is ENHRY and CDR2 is SYGVKD. With 4 bases clipped from V and 6 bases from J, the junction kept 5 bases outside the gene matches. The CDR3 protein is CAISVAGEGDTQYF. Here the CDR3 DNA reads TGTGCCATCAGTGTAGCGGGAGAAGGGGATACGCAGTATTTT.

This clonotype was seen a handful of times. The CDR3 loop reads CASSLGSGNTEAFF. For the CDR3, the DNA is TGCGCCAGCAGCTTGGGGAGTGGGAACACTGAAGCTTTCTTT. The chain is built from TRBV5-1 and TRBJ1-1; no clear D gene. Trimming stripped 0 bases from V and 1 base from J, with 7 bases between. The CDR3 loop spans 14 amino acids. CDR1 is SGHRS and CDR2 is YFSETQ in the germline V gene.

The chain couples TRBV5-5 to TRBJ2-7; D may match TRBD1 or TRBD2 (5 bases each). Trimming took 4 bases from V and 4 from J, leaving 18 bases between them. The CDR3 length is 15 residues. Germline values: CDR1 SGHKS, CDR2 YYEKEE (reference sequence). CDR3: CASSPGPPLSYEQYF. The CDR3 bases are TGTGCCAGCAGCCCGGGGCCACCACTCTCTTACGAGCAGTACTTC. The whole variable domain, remainder taken from reference TRBV5-5 and TRBJ2-7, is DAGVTQSPTHLIKTRGQQVTLRCSPISGHKSVSWYQQVLGQGPQFIFQYYEKEERGRGNFPDRFSARQFPNYSSELNVNALLLGDSALYLCASSPGPPLSYEQYFGPGTRLTVT.

The V and J genes are TRBV27 and TRBJ1-5, with 8 bases lining up with TRBD1. The CDR3 is 17 amino acids. Germline-derived CDR1 and CDR2 are MNHEY and SMNVEV (reference sequence). V shed 5 bases, J shed 2 bases, and the junction held 11 bases outside the gene matches. CDR3 DNA sequence: TGTGCCAGCAGTCTCCGGGCAGGGGGCGCGGGCAATCAGCCCCAGCATTTT. Translated: CASSLRAGGAGNQPQHF.